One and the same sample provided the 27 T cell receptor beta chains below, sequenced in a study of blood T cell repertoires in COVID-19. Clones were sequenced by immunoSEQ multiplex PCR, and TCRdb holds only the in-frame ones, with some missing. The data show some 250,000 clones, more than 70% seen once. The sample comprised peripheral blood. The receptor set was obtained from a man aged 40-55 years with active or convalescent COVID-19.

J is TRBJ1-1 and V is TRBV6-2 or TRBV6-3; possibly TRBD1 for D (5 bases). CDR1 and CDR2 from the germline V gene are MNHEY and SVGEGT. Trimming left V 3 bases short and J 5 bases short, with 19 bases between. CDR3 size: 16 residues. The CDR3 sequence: CASSYYVGSGGTEAFF. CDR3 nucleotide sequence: TGTGCCAGCAGTTATTATGTTGGGTCCGGGGGGACTGAAGCTTTCTTT.

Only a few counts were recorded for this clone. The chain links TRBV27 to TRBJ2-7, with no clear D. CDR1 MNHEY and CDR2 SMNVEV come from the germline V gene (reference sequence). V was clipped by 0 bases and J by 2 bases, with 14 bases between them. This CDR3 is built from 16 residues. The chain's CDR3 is CASSLSTLTGTYEQYF. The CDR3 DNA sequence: TGTGCCAGCAGTTTATCTACCCTTACCGGTACCTACGAGCAGTACTTC.

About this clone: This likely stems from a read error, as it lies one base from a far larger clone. The CDR3 is CASSPGGYEQYF. CDR3 nucleotide sequence: TGTGCCAGCAGCCCCGGGGGGTACGAGCAGTACTTC. This chain uses TRBV7-9 with TRBJ2-7, with TRBD2 identical over 7 bases. The ends lost 5 bases at V and 4 bases at J; junction bases unmatched: 2. The CDR3 is 12 amino acids. The germline V gene encodes CDR1 SEHNR and CDR2 FQNEAQ (reference sequence).

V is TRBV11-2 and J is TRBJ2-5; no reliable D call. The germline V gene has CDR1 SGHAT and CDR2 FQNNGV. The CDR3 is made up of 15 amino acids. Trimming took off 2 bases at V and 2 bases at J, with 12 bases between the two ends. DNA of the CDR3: TGTGCCAGCAGCTTATTCGGTAATCCACAAGAGACCCAGTACTTC. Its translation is CASSLFGNPQETQYF.

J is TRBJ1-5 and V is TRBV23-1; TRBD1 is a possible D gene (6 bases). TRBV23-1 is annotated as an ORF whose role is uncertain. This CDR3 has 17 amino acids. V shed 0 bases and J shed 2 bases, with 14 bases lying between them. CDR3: CASSQSTGQGRNQPQHF. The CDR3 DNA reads TGCGCCAGCAGTCAATCCACCGGGCAGGGGCGCAATCAGCCCCAGCATTTT.

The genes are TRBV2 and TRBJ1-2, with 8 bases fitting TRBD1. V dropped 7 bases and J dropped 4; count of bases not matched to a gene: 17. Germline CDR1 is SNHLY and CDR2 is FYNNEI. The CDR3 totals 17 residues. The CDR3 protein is CASTPDRGMTGAYGYTF. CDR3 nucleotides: TGTGCCAGCACACCCGACCGGGGGATGACAGGGGCCTATGGCTACACCTTC.

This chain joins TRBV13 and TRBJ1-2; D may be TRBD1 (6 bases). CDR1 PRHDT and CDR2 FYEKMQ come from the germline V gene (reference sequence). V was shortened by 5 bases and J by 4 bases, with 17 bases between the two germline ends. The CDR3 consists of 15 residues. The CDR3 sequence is CASSPGDIVAYGYTF. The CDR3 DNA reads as TGTGCCAGCAGCCCTGGGGACATCGTAGCCTATGGCTACACCTTC. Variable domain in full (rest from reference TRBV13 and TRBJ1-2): AAGVIQSPRHLIKEKRETATLKCYPIPRHDTVYWYQQGPGQDPQFLISFYEKMQSDKGSIPDRFSAQQFSDYHSELNMSSLELGDSALYFCASSPGDIVAYGYTFGSGTRLTVV.

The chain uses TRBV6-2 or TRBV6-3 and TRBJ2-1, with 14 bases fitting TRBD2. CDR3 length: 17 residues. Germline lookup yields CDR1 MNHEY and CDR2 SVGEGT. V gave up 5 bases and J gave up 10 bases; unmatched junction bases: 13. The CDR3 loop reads CASSQSRSTSGGGEQFF. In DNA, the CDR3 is TGTGCCAGCAGTCAAAGCCGTTCGACTAGCGGGGGGGGCGAGCAGTTCTTC.

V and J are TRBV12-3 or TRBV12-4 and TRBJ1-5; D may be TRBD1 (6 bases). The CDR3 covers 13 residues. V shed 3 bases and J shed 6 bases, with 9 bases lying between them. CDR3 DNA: TGTGCCAGCAGTTTGGGACACCCTCAGCCCCAGCATTTT. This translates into CASSLGHPQPQHF.

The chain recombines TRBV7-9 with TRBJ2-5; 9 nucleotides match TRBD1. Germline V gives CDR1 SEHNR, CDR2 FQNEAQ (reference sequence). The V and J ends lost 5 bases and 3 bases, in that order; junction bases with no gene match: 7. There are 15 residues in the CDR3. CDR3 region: CASSKGQGTEETQYF. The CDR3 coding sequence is TGTGCCAGCAGCAAGGGACAGGGAACAGAAGAGACCCAGTACTTC.

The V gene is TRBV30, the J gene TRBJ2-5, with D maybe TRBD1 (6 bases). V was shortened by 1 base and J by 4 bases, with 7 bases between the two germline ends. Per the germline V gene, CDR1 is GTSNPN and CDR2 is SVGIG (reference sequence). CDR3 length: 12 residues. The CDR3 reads CAWSGGGETQYF. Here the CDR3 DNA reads TGTGCCTGGAGTGGAGGGGGAGAGACCCAGTACTTC.

The CDR3 region is CASSLEGTNTEAFF. The CDR3 region has the DNA TGCGCCAGCAGCTTGGAGGGGACAAACACTGAAGCTTTCTTT. The chain joins TRBV5-1 to TRBJ1-1; possible D gene TRBD1, 6 bases. Germline CDR1 reads SGHRS; CDR2 reads YFSETQ. V was trimmed by 0 bases and J by 2 bases, leaving 8 bases between them. The CDR3 has 14 residues.

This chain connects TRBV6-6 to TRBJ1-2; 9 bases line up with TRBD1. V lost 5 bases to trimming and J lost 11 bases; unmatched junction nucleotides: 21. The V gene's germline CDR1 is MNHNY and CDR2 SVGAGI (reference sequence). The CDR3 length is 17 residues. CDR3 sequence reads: CASSPFRDRALVHKYTF. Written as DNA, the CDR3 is TGTGCCAGCAGTCCTTTCCGGGACAGGGCCCTCGTCCATAAATACACCTTC.

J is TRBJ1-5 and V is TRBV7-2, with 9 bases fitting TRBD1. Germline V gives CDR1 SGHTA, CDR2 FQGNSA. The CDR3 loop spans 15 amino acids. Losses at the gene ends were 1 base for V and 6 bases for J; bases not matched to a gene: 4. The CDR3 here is CASSLGGTGLQPQHF. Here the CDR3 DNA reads TGTGCCAGCAGCTTAGGGGGGACAGGGCTTCAGCCCCAGCATTTT.

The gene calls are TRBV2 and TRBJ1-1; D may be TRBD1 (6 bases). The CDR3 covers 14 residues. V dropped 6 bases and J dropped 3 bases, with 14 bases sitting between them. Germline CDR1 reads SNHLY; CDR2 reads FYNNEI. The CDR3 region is CASSYREGDTEAFF. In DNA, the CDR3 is TGTGCCAGCAGCTACAGGGAGGGGGACACTGAAGCTTTCTTT.

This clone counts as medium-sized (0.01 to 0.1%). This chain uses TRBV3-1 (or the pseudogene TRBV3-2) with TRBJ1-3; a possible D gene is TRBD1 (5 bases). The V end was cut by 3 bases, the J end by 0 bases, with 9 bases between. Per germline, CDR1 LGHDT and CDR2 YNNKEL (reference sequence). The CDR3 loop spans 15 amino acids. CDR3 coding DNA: TGTGCCAGCAGCCATAGACAGAACTCTGGAAACACCATATATTTT. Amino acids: CASSHRQNSGNTIYF.

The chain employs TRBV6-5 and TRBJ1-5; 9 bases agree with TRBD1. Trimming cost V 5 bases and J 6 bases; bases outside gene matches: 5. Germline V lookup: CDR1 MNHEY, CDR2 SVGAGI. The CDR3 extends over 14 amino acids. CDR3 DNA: TGTGCCAGCAGTAGAACAGGGGGCGGTCAGCCCCAGCATTTT. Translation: CASSRTGGGQPQHF.

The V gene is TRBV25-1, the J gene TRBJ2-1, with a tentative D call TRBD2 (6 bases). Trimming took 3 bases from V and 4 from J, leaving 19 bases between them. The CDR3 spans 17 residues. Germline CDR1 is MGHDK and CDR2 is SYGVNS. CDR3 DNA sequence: TGTGCCAGCAGTGATGACCGGAGGGGATCGCTTTACAATGAGCAGTTCTTC. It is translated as CASSDDRRGSLYNEQFF.

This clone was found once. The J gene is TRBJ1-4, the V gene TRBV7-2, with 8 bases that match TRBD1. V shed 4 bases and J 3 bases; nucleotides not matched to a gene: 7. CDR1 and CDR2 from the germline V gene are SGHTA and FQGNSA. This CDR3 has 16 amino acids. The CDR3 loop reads CASSSLNRGSNEKLFF. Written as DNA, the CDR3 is TGTGCCAGCAGCTCACTCAACAGGGGGTCTAATGAAAAACTGTTTTTT.

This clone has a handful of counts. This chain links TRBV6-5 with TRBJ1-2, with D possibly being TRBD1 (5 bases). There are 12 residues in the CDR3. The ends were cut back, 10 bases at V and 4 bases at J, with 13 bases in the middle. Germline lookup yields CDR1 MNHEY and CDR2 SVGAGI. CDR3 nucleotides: TGTGCCACCCACGGGGGGTTCTATGGCTACACCTTC. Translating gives CATHGGFYGYTF.

CDR3 loop: CASSFLQGGPQETQYF. Written as DNA, the CDR3 is TGTGCCAGCAGCTTTCTTCAGGGTGGGCCCCAAGAGACCCAGTACTTC. The chain recombines TRBV7-2 with TRBJ2-5, with D possibly TRBD1 on 5 matching bases. The V and J ends lost 3 bases and 1 base respectively, with 15 bases between them. The CDR3 has 16 amino acids. Germline CDR1 reads SGHTA; CDR2 reads FQGNSA. Looking up the rest from reference TRBV7-2 and TRBJ2-5 gives the full variable domain: GAGVSQSPSNKVTEKGKDVELRCDPISGHTALYWYRQSLGQGLEFLIYFQGNSAPDKSGLPSDRFSAERTGGSVSTLTIQRTQQEDSAVYLCASSFLQGGPQETQYFGPGTRLLVL.

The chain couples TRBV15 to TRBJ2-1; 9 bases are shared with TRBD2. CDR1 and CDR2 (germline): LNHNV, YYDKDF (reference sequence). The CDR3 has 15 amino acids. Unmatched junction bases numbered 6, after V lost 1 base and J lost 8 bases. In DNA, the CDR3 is TGTGCCACCAGCAGAGTAGGCGGGAGGGAGGATGAGCAGTTCTTC. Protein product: CATSRVGGREDEQFF.

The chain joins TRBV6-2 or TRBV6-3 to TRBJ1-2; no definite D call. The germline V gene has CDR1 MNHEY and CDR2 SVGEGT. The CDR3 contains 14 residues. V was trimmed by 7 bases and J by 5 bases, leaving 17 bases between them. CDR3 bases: TGTGCCAGCAACCCCGCGGCAGTTTTTTATGGCTACACCTTC. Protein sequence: CASNPAAVFYGYTF.

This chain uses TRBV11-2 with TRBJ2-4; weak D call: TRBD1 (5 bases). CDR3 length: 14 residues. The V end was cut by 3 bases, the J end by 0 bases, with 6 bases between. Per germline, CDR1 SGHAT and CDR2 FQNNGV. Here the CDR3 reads CASSFQGAKNIQYF. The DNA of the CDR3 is TGTGCCAGCAGCTTCCAGGGAGCCAAAAACATTCAGTACTTC.

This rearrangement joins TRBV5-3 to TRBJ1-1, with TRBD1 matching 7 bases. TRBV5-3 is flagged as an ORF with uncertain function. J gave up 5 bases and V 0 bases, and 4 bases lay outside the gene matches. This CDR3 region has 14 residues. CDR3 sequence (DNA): TGTGCCAGAAGCTTGGGAGCAGGGGGGACTGAAGCTTTCTTT. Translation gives CARSLGAGGTEAFF.

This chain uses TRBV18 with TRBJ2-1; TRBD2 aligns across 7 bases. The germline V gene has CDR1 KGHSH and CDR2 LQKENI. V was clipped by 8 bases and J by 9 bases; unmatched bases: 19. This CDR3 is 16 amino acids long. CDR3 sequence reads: CASTYSAGLGEGEQFF. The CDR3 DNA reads TGTGCCAGCACATATTCTGCAGGACTAGGGGAGGGTGAGCAGTTCTTC.

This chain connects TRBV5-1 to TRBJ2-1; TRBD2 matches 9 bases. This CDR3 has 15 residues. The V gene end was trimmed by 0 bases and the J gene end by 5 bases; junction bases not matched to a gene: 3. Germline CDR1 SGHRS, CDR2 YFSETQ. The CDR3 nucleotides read TGCGCCAGCAGCTTGGGTAGCGGGAGTAACAATGAGCAGTTCTTC. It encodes CASSLGSGSNNEQFF.